These T cell receptor beta chains were read from a single sample in a study of identical twins. TCRdb analysed the 5' RACE reads with MiXCR anew, one entry per CDR3 protein. Here the sample spans fewer than 800,000 distinct CDR3 sequences, around 7.4% being singletons. The same data also contributed to another study, on yellow fever vaccine responses in identical twins.

The material sequenced was PBMCs. The receptors derive from a woman between 18 and 30 years old in good health. CDR3s include the opening cysteine and the closing phenylalanine or tryptophan. D genes are given only for firm matches. Only part of the rows carry a size: once, few, many, or a class if the clone is expanded.

d_call | j_call | clone_size | v_call | cdr3_nt | cdr3_aa
NA | TRBJ2-3 | many | TRBV2 | TGTGCCAGTGCGTCAGGCCACAGCACAGATACGCAGTATTTT | CASASGHSTDTQYF
NA | TRBJ2-1 | few | TRBV27 | TGTGCCAGCAGTGCTTCCATCGGGACGCAAAGAGTGGATGAGCAGTTCTTC | CASSASIGTQRVDEQFF
TRBD1 | TRBJ1-1 | many | TRBV7-8 | TGTGCCAGCAGCCCTGGGACAGGGACTGAAGCTTTCTTT | CASSPGTGTEAFF
TRBD2 | TRBJ2-3 | few | TRBV20-1 | TGCAGTGCTAGAGCGGGAGGAAGAGATACGCAGTATTTT | CSARAGGRDTQYF
NA | TRBJ2-7 | NA | TRBV4-2 | TGTGCCAGCAGCCAAGAGGTGGCCTACGAGCAGTACTTC | CASSQEVAYEQYF
NA | TRBJ2-6 | NA | TRBV10-3 | TGTGCCATCAGTGAGTCGTGGGAATCTGGGGCCAACGTCCTGACTTTC | CAISESWESGANVLTF
NA | TRBJ2-1 | many | TRBV20-1 | TGCAGGGTACCCGGAGCGAGGGAGCAGTTCTTC | CRVPGAREQFF
TRBD1 | TRBJ2-2 | many | TRBV24-1 | TGTGCCACCAGTGACCGTCATCCGGGACAGGGAAGGAACGGGGAGCTGTTTTTT | CATSDRHPGQGRNGELFF
NA | TRBJ2-5 | NA | TRBV28 | TGTGCGGCGGCTAGGCGGGAAGAGACCCAGTACTTC | CAAARREETQYF
NA | TRBJ2-5 | NA | TRBV14 | TGTGCCAGCAGCCCGTACCAGGGGCTGTTTAGAGAGACCCAGTACTTC | CASSPYQGLFRETQYF
TRBD2 | TRBJ2-1 | few | TRBV4-1 | TGCGCCAGCAGCACGACTAGCAGCGTTGAGCAGTTCTTC | CASSTTSSVEQFF
TRBD2 | TRBJ2-1 | many | TRBV12-3/TRBV12-4 | TGTGCCAGCGGGGCTAGCGGGACAGATGAGCAGTTCTTC | CASGASGTDEQFF
NA | TRBJ2-2 | NA | TRBV11-2 | TGTGCCAGCAGCTTAGATCCGTATCTCGGGGAGCTGTTTTTT | CASSLDPYLGELFF
NA | TRBJ1-6 | NA | TRBV12-3/TRBV12-4 | TGTGCCAGCAGCACGGACCATCTTAATTCACCCCTCCACTTT | CASSTDHLNSPLHF
NA | TRBJ2-5 | few | TRBV20-1 | TGCAGTGCTAGAGTTCGGGCCAAGCAAGAGACCCAGTACTTC | CSARVRAKQETQYF
NA | TRBJ2-1 | few | TRBV3-1 | TGTGCCAGCAGCCTTGACGGCTCTAAGGTACGGTTCTTC | CASSLDGSKVRFF
TRBD2 | TRBJ2-3 | NA | TRBV14 | TGTGCCAGCAGCCAAGCTAGCGGGAGAACAGATACGCAGTATTTT | CASSQASGRTDTQYF
NA | TRBJ2-4 | few | TRBV10-2 | TGCGCCAGCACTGGGGGGGGCGCGGAGGACATTCAGTACTTC | CASTGGGAEDIQYF
NA | TRBJ1-1 | few | TRBV4-1 | TGCGCCAGCAGCCAAGAAGGGGCCCTGAACACTGAAGCTTTCTTT | CASSQEGALNTEAFF
NA | TRBJ2-7 | many | TRBV7-9 | TGTGCCAGCAGCTCCCCCTCGACGGAATCCTACGAGCAGTACTTC | CASSSPSTESYEQYF
NA | TRBJ2-1 | many | TRBV3-1 | TGTGCCAGCAGCCAAGATAGGGGGGTATGCTTC | CASSQDRGVCF
NA | TRBJ1-5 | NA | TRBV7-6 | TGTGCCAGCAGCCCAGAACTGGACGATCAGCCCCAGCATTTT | CASSPELDDQPQHF
NA | TRBJ1-2 | NA | TRBV2 | TGTGCCAGCAGGCTGCGGAAAAGTGTTTGGGGCTACACCTTC | CASRLRKSVWGYTF
NA | TRBJ1-4 | NA | TRBV15 | TGTGCCACCAGAGGGGGGCGGGGAACTAATGAAAAACTGTTTTTT | CATRGGRGTNEKLFF
TRBD1 | TRBJ1-4 | many | TRBV4-1 | TGCGCCAGCAGCCTCAAGGACAGGGGAGGGTATGAAAAACTGTTTTTT | CASSLKDRGGYEKLFF
TRBD1 | TRBJ1-4 | NA | TRBV20-1 | TGCAGTGCGAACCTGGGGGGACAGGGCGATGAAAAACTGTTTTTT | CSANLGGQGDEKLFF
NA | TRBJ1-1 | few | TRBV3-1 | TGTGCCAGCAGCCTCTCAACGGTACACTTCGCTGAAGCTTTCTTT | CASSLSTVHFAEAFF
TRBD2 | TRBJ2-5 | NA | TRBV12-3/TRBV12-4 | TGTGCCAGCAGGCGGGAGGCAGTGCAAGAGACCCAGTACTTC | CASRREAVQETQYF
NA | TRBJ2-5 | NA | TRBV7-2 | TGTGCCAGCAGCCCCTGGACAGTACAAGAGACCCAGTACTTC | CASSPWTVQETQYF
NA | TRBJ2-2 | many | TRBV12-3/TRBV12-4 | TGTGCCACCTACTTGGGGGCCCGCACCGGGGAGCTGTTTTTT | CATYLGARTGELFF
NA | TRBJ2-4 | few | TRBV3-1 | TGTGCCAGCAGCCAATACGATAGTCTAGCCAAAAACATTCAGTACTTC | CASSQYDSLAKNIQYF
TRBD2 | TRBJ2-1 | few | TRBV11-2 | TGTGCCAGCAGCTTAAGGGGTAGCGGGGGGTTCTTAGGGAATGAGCAGTTCTTC | CASSLRGSGGFLGNEQFF
NA | TRBJ1-1 | few | TRBV19 | TGTGCCAGTAGTCCTCAGGGTACTGGCACTGAAGCTTTCTTT | CASSPQGTGTEAFF
NA | TRBJ2-1 | few | TRBV6-5 | TGTGCCAGCAGTCTCCACCGGGACATGGGGCACAATGAGCAGTTCTTC | CASSLHRDMGHNEQFF
TRBD1 | TRBJ2-7 | many | TRBV10-3 | TGTGCCATCAGAGCCTTTCCGGGACAGGGTGACGAGCAGTACTTC | CAIRAFPGQGDEQYF
NA | TRBJ1-4 | many | TRBV29-1 | TGCAGCGTTGGTTTGTCCGTTACCGGCGAAAAACTGTTTTTT | CSVGLSVTGEKLFF
NA | TRBJ2-5 | NA | TRBV7-7 | TGTGCCAGCAGCCCCCGTATCGAGGGGGGGTTAGAGACCCAGTACTTC | CASSPRIEGGLETQYF
NA | TRBJ1-2 | few | TRBV28 | TGTGCCAGCAGTCGGTCCTATGGCTACACCTTC | CASSRSYGYTF